The 15 T cell receptor beta chains presented below share a single source sample, sequenced in a study of radiotherapy plus CTLA-4 blockade in lung cancer. Some clones are missing from TCRdb's copy, which holds only in-frame ones; the method was immunoSEQ multiplex PCR. The data show about 86,000 clones, about four fifths seen once. This specimen was peripheral blood, taken from a patient treated with radiotherapy plus ipilimumab. These receptors originate from a human donor with non-small cell lung cancer who had stable disease on radiotherapy plus ipilimumab.

This sequence joins TRBV27 and TRBJ2-1; a possible D gene is TRBD1 (5 bases). Trimming took off 5 bases at V and 6 bases at J, with 29 bases between the two ends. The germline V gene encodes CDR1 MNHEY and CDR2 SMNVEV (reference sequence). The CDR3 length is 19 residues. The CDR3: CASSPRARVTITRVNEQFF. CDR3 DNA sequence: TGTGCCAGCAGTCCAAGAGCCAGGGTGACGATAACCCGCGTCAATGAGCAGTTCTTC.

V is TRBV28 and J is TRBJ2-7; weak D call: TRBD2 (5 bases). The CDR3 is made up of 14 amino acids. The germline V and J ends were trimmed by 2 bases and 12 bases, with 20 bases remaining between them. From germline, CDR1 is MDHEN and CDR2 SYDVKM. This CDR3 reads CASSLTFAASFPYF. CDR3 sequence (DNA): TGTGCCAGCAGTTTAACGTTCGCGGCTAGCTTTCCGTACTTC.

This clone was counted a single time. The chain combines TRBV14 with TRBJ2-5; 9 positions agree with TRBD1. Germline V CDR1 and CDR2: SGHDN, FVKESK. CDR3 length equals 13 residues. The J segment lost 11 bases and the V segment lost 4 bases, leaving 8 bases of the junction unmatched. Here the CDR3 DNA reads TGTGCCAGCAGCCGCTTTTCCGGGACAGGGCAGTACTTC. This sequence encodes CASSRFSGTGQYF.

This clone has just one count. V and J are TRBV10-1 and TRBJ2-7, with 8 bases matching TRBD2. The CDR3 is made up of 14 amino acids. J was trimmed by 6 bases and V by 6 bases; bases with no gene match: 10. From germline, CDR1 is WNHNN and CDR2 SYGVQD (reference sequence). The CDR3 here is CASSGPGLAGEQYF. The CDR3 DNA reads TGCGCCAGCAGCGGACCTGGACTAGCTGGCGAGCAGTACTTC.

This clone appeared a single time. The J gene is TRBJ2-7, the V gene TRBV5-7; D gene ambiguous. TRBV5-7 counts as an open reading frame of uncertain function. The CDR3 contains 15 residues. V lost 0 bases, J lost 4 bases, and 14 bases lay in between. As DNA, the CDR3 is TGTGCCAGCAGCTTGGTGGTAGGGTCTGTGTACGAGCAGTACTTC. This encodes CASSLVVGSVYEQYF.

This clone was observed a few times. The chain uses TRBV5-1 and TRBJ1-5, with unresolved D. The CDR3 runs to 15 residues. The V end was cut by 0 bases, the J end by 5 bases, with 12 bases between. CDR1 is SGHRS and CDR2 is YFSETQ in the germline V gene. The CDR3 DNA reads TGCGCCAGCAGCTTGGAAGGGCTCTCCTATCAGCCCCAGCATTTT. It yields the protein CASSLEGLSYQPQHF.

The chain combines TRBV7-3 with TRBJ2-3; D gene uncertain. CDR1 SGHTA and CDR2 FQGTGA come from the germline V gene. The ends were cut back, 5 bases at V and 5 bases at J, with 11 bases in the middle. The CDR3 extends over 13 amino acids. CDR3 region: CASSANPVDTQYF. As DNA, the CDR3 is TGTGCCAGCAGCGCAAATCCGGTAGATACGCAGTATTTT.

This clone has just a few counts. V and J are TRBV6-1 and TRBJ2-7, with 9 bases identical to TRBD1. The CDR3 spans 15 residues. With V trimmed by 4 bases and J by 1 base, 5 bases remained unmatched. Germline V gives CDR1 MNHNS, CDR2 SASEGT. The CDR3 sequence is CASSGPGQGSYEQYF. The CDR3 coding sequence is TGTGCCAGCAGTGGCCCGGGACAGGGATCCTACGAGCAGTACTTC.

Only one count was recorded for this clone. V usage is TRBV9 and J usage is TRBJ2-7; 8 nucleotides agree with TRBD2. The CDR3 totals 14 residues. J was trimmed by 6 bases and V by 0 bases; bases with no gene match: 5. Looked up from germline, CDR1 is SGDLS and CDR2 is YYNGEE. The CDR3 nucleotides read TGTGCCAGCAGCGTAGTAGCGGGACTCAGCGAGCAGTACTTC. It yields the protein CASSVVAGLSEQYF. The whole variable domain, filled in from reference TRBV9 and TRBJ2-7, reads DSGVTQTPKHLITATGQRVTLRCSPRSGDLSVYWYQQSLDQGLQFLIQYYNGEERAKGNILERFSAQQFPDLHSELNLSSLELGDSALYFCASSVVAGLSEQYFGPGTRLTVT.

This clone is a singleton in its sample. The V gene is TRBV27, the J gene TRBJ2-5; 7 bases map to TRBD1. Trimming cost V 4 bases and J 5 bases; bases outside gene matches: 7. The CDR3 is 14 residues long. Per the germline V gene, CDR1 is MNHEY and CDR2 is SMNVEV (reference sequence). The CDR3 region is CASSSTGLWETQYF. DNA of the CDR3: TGTGCCAGCAGTTCGACAGGGCTTTGGGAGACCCAGTACTTC.

This clone was counted between two and nine times. This sequence joins TRBV5-1 and TRBJ2-1; 11 bases agree with TRBD2. Unmatched junction bases numbered 8, after V lost 4 bases and J lost 8 bases. CDR1 is SGHRS and CDR2 is YFSETQ in the germline V gene. The CDR3 is 15 amino acids. CDR3 DNA sequence: TGCGCCAGCAGCAAGACTAGCGGGACTGGAGATGAGCAGTTCTTC. The encoded protein is CASSKTSGTGDEQFF.

This chain links TRBV4-1 with TRBJ1-4; D ambiguous. The CDR3 spans 16 residues. From germline, CDR1 is MGHRA and CDR2 YSYEKL. The V and J ends lost 0 bases and 4 bases respectively, with 12 bases between them. CDR3 residues: CASSQDRGGLNEKLFF. The CDR3 nucleotides read TGCGCCAGCAGCCAAGATAGAGGAGGGCTTAATGAAAAACTGTTTTTT.

This chain uses TRBV7-2 with TRBJ2-2, with D uncertain. Trimming removed 2 bases from V and 6 bases from J, with 7 bases in between. Germline CDR1 SGHTA, CDR2 FQGNSA. The CDR3 totals 13 residues. The CDR3 is CASSLQPAGELFF. The CDR3 DNA reads as TGTGCCAGCAGCTTACAGCCCGCCGGGGAGCTGTTTTTT.

This clone was picked up one time. The chain is built from TRBV5-1 and TRBJ1-2; 8 bases fit TRBD1. CDR1 SGHRS and CDR2 YFSETQ come from the germline V gene. The V segment lost 4 bases and the J segment 2 bases; nucleotides outside the gene matches: 7. There are 15 residues in the CDR3. The CDR3 nucleotides read TGCGCCAGCAGCATCGGGACAGGAGGGAACTATGGCTACACCTTC. Encoded protein: CASSIGTGGNYGYTF.

V and J are TRBV18 and TRBJ2-7, with TRBD1 matching over 8 bases. This CDR3 comprises 15 residues. V shed 2 bases, J shed 0 bases, and the junction held 3 bases outside the gene matches. Germline V lookup: CDR1 KGHSH, CDR2 LQKENI. As DNA, the CDR3 is TGTGCCAGCTCACCATGGACAGGGAGCTCCTACGAGCAGTACTTC. Amino acids: CASSPWTGSSYEQYF.